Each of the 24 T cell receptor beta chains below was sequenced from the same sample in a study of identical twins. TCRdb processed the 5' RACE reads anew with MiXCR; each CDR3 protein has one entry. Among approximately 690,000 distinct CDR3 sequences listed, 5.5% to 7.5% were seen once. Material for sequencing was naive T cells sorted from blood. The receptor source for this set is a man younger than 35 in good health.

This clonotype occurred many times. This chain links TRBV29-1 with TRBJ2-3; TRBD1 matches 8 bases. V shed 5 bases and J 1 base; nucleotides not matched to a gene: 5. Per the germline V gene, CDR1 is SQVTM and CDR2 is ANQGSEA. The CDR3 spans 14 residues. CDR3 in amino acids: CSVPQDRGTDTQYF. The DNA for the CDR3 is TGCAGCGTTCCCCAGGACAGGGGCACAGATACGCAGTATTTT.

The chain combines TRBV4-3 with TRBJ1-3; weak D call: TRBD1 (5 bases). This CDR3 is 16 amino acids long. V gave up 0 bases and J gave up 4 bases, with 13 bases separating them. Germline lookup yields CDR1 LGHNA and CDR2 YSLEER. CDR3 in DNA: TGCGCCAGCAGCCAAGAGCATCGGCAGGGAGGAAACACCATATATTTT. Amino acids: CASSQEHRQGGNTIYF.

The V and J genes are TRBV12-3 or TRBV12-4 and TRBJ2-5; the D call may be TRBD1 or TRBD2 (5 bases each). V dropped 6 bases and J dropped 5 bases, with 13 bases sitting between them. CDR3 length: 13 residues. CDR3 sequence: CASSPHRGETQYF. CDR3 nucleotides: TGTGCCAGCAGCCCCCACCGGGGCGAGACCCAGTACTTC.

Written as DNA, the CDR3 is TGTGCCAGCAGTTACCGAGTAGGGCAAGAGACCCAGTACTTC. Protein product: CASSYRVGQETQYF. The chain couples TRBV6-5 to TRBJ2-5; D ambiguous. With 2 bases removed from V and 2 bases from J, the gap between germline ends came to 9 bases. Germline V gene data show CDR1 as MNHEY and CDR2 as SVGAGI. The CDR3 length is 14 residues.

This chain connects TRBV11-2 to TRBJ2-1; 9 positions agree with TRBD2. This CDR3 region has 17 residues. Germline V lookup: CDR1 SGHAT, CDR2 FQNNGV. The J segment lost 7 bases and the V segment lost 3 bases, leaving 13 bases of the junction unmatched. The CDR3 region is CASSLGWRAGGVNEQFF. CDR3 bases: TGTGCCAGCAGCTTGGGGTGGAGGGCGGGAGGGGTGAATGAGCAGTTCTTC.

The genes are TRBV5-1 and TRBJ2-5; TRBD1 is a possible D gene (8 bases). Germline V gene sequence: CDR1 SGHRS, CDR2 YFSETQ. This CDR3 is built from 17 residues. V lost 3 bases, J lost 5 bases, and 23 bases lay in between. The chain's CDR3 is CASSYSGTGYPGETQYF. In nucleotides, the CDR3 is TGCGCCAGCAGCTACAGCGGGACAGGCTACCCCGGTGAGACCCAGTACTTC.

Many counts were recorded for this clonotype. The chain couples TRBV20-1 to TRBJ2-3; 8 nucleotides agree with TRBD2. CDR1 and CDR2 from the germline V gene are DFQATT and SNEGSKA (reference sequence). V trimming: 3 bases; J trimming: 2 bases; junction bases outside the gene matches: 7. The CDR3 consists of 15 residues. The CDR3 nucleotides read TGCAGTGCTAGCAATACGGGAGGGCCCACAGATACGCAGTATTTT. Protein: CSASNTGGPTDTQYF.

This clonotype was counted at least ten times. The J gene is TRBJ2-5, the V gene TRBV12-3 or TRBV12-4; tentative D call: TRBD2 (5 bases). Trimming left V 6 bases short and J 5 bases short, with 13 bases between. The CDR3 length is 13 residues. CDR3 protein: CASRRASRETQYF. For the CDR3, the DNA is TGTGCCAGCAGGCGGGCCTCCCGGGAGACCCAGTACTTC.

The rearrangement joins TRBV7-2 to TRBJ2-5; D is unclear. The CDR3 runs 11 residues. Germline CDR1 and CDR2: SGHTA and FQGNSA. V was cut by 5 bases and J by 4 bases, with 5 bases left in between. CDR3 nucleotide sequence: TGTGCCAGCAGCGACGCAGAGACCCAGTACTTC. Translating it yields CASSDAETQYF.

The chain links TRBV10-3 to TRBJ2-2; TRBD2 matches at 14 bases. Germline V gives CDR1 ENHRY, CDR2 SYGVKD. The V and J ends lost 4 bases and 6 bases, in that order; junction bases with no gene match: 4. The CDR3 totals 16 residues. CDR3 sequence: CAISAGLAGAAGELFF. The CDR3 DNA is TGTGCCATCAGTGCGGGACTAGCGGGAGCTGCCGGGGAGCTGTTTTTT.

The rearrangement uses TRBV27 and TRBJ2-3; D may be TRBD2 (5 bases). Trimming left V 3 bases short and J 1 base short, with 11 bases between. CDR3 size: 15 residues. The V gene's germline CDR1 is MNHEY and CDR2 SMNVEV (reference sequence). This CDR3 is CASSFGEAGTDTQYF. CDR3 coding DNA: TGTGCCAGCAGTTTTGGGGAAGCGGGCACAGATACGCAGTATTTT.

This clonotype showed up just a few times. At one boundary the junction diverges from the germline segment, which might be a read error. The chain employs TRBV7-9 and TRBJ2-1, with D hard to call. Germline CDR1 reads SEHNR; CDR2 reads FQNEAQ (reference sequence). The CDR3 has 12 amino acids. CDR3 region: CASSLAEFGSLF. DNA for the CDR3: TGTGCCAGCAGCTTAGCGGAGTTCGGTTCGCTCTTC.

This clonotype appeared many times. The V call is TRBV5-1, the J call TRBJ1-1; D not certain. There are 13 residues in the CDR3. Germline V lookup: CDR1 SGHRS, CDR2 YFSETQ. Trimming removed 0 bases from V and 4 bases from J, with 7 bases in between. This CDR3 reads CASSLDGVTEAFF. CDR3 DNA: TGCGCCAGCAGCTTGGATGGGGTCACTGAAGCTTTCTTT.

CDR3 loop: CASSLNGGRAAETQYF. In nucleotides, the CDR3 is TGTGCCAGCAGCTTAAATGGCGGGAGGGCCGCGGAGACCCAGTACTTC. The rearrangement uses TRBV7-2 and TRBJ2-5; the match to TRBD2 covers 9 bases. Germline CDR1 SGHTA, CDR2 FQGNSA. The length of the CDR3 is 16 residues. V shed 2 bases and J 5 bases; nucleotides not matched to a gene: 9.

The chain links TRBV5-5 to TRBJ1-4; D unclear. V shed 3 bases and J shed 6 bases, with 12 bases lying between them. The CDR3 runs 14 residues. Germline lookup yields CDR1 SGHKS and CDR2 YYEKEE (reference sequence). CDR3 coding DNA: TGTGCCAGCAGCTGGGTGGACGGTGATGAAAAACTGTTTTTT. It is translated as CASSWVDGDEKLFF.

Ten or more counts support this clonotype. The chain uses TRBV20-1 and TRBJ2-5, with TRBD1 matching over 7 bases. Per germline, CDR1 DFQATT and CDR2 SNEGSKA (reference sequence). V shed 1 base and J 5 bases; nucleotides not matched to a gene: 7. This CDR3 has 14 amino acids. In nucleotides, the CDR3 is TGCAGTGCTAGAGCCCAGGGGGTACTGGAGACCCAGTACTTC. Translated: CSARAQGVLETQYF.

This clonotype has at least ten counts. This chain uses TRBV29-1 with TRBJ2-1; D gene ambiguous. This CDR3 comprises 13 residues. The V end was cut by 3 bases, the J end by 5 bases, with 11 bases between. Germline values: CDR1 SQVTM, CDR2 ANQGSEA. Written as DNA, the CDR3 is TGCAGCGTTGAGTGGCGGCCGAACAATGAGCAGTTCTTC. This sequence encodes CSVEWRPNNEQFF.

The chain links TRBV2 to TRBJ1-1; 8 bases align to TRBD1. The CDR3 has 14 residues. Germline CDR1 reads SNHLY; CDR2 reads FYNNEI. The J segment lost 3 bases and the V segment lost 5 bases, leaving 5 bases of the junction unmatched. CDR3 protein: CASSWTGRDTEAFF. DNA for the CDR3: TGTGCCAGCAGTTGGACAGGGAGGGACACTGAAGCTTTCTTT.

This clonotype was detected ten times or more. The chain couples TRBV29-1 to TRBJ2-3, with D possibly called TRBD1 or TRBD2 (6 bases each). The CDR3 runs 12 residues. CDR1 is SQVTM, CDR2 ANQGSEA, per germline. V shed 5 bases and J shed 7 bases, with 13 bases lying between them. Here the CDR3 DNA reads TGCAGCGTTTCCCGGGGGCTGAATACGCAGTATTTT. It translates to CSVSRGLNTQYF.

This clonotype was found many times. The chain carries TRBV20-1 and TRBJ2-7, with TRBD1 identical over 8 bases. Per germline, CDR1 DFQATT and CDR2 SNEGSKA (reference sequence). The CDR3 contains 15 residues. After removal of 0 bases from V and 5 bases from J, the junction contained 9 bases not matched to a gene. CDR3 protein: CSAREVRQGNHEQYF. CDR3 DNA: TGCAGTGCTAGAGAAGTGAGACAGGGGAACCACGAGCAGTACTTC.

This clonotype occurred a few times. The CDR3 loop is CASSYLRGLGEQYF. Written as DNA, the CDR3 is TGTGCCAGCAGTTACCTCCGGGGTTTGGGCGAGCAGTACTTC. The genes are TRBV6-5 and TRBJ2-7, with a tentative D call TRBD2 (5 bases). Germline values: CDR1 MNHEY, CDR2 SVGAGI. The V end was cut by 2 bases, the J end by 6 bases, with 14 bases between. The CDR3 has 14 residues.

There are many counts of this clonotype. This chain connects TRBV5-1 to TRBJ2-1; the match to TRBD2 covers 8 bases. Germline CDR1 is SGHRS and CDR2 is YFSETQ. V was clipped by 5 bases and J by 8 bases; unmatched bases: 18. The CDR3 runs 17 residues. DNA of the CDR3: TGCGCCAGCAGATGGGGCAGCGGGAGTTCTCCTACGGATGAGCAGTTCTTC. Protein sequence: CASRWGSGSSPTDEQFF.

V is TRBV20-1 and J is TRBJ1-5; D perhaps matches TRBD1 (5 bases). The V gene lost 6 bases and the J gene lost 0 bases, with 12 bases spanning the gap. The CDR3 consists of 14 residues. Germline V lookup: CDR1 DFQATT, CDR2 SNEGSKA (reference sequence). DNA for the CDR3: TGCAGTGCCGGGGGTGGGAATAGCAATCAGCCCCAGCATTTT. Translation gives CSAGGGNSNQPQHF.

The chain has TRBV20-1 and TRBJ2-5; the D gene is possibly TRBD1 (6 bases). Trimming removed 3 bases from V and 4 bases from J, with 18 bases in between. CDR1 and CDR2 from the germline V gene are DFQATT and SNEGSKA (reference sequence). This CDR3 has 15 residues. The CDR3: CSARDPGTRGETQYF. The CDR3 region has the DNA TGCAGTGCTAGGGACCCCGGGACCAGGGGAGAGACCCAGTACTTC.